The clone carrying this T cell receptor beta chain was counted a few times. Its antigen is currently unknown. MiXCR was run by TCRdb on the reads, yielding one entry per CDR3 protein. The data contain roughly 920,000 distinct CDR3 sequences, roughly 30% of them singletons. These data belong to a study of T cell repertoires in cytomegalovirus infection. Study-wide points: CMV carriers with the relevant HLA were identified by cumulative public TCR beta family frequency.

The material sequenced was cultured CD8+ T cells from PBMCs, taken from culture after CMV antigen stimulation. The TCR comes from a human donor in good health (CMV status not recorded). Some clones in this sample may be carry-over from other donors' samples.

DNA for the CDR3: TGTGCCAGTGCCCAGGGCCTGCACCAAGAGACCCAGTACTTC. Encoded protein: CASAQGLHQETQYF. The gene calls are TRBV7-8 and TRBJ2-5; tentative D call: TRBD1 (5 bases). CDR1 is SGHVS and CDR2 is FQNEAQ in the germline V gene. Between the trimmed V and J ends, which lost 9 bases and 0 bases, there was a span of 14 bases. There are 14 residues in the CDR3.